These 27 T cell receptor beta chains share one sample of origin, sequenced in a study of human T cells and chemical hapten exposure. MiXCR was run by TCRdb on the RACE reads, yielding one entry per CDR3 protein. The sample lists under 400,000 distinct CDR3 sequences; 4% to 6% were seen once. The time point denotes: pre-sensitization, week 0. The treatment denotes: therapeutic diphenylcyclopropenone sensitization with weekly scalp DPC. The starting material was whole blood, obtained in connection with sensitization to the hapten diphenylcyclopropenone (DPC). These receptors all stem from a woman aged 45-65 years with alopecia areata. Some clones in this sample may be carry-over from other donors' samples.

This clonotype occurred many times. V usage is TRBV2 and J usage is TRBJ1-3, with D tentatively TRBD1 (5 bases). The length of the CDR3 is 14 residues. V lost 4 bases and J lost 4, with 11 bases in between. Germline loops: CDR1 SNHLY, CDR2 FYNNEI. In DNA form, the CDR3 reads TGTGCCAGCAGTGCCGGAGGGGCCGGAAACACCATATATTTT. Protein: CASSAGGAGNTIYF.

This clonotype has ten or more counts. The genes are TRBV7-2 and TRBJ2-3; no clear D gene. V dropped 7 bases and J dropped 2 bases, with 10 bases sitting between them. The CDR3 loop spans 13 amino acids. Germline V CDR1 and CDR2: SGHTA, FQGNSA. The CDR3 nucleotides are TGTGCCAGCACTTTAGGATACACAGATACGCAGTATTTT. As protein: CASTLGYTDTQYF.

As to this clonotype: A much bigger clone sits one base away, suggesting this may be a read error. The chain couples TRBV3-1 to TRBJ2-7; D may be TRBD1 (6 bases). This CDR3 is built from 14 residues. V lost 5 bases and J lost 5, with 16 bases in between. CDR1 is LGHDT, CDR2 YNNKEL, per germline (reference sequence). CDR3 amino acids: CASSSGAGVDEQYF. As DNA, the CDR3 is TGTGCCAGCAGCTCAGGGGCAGGGGTGGACGAGCAGTACTTC.

This clonotype was recorded at least ten times. The chain has TRBV20-1 and TRBJ2-3, with D hard to call. The V gene lost 3 bases and the J gene lost 5 bases, with 6 bases spanning the gap. Per the germline V gene, CDR1 is DFQATT and CDR2 is SNEGSKA (reference sequence). This CDR3 spans 11 amino acids. CDR3 in DNA: TGCAGTGCTAGGGGCGTAGATACGCAGTATTTT. Protein product: CSARGVDTQYF.

This clonotype showed up just a few times. The chain is built from TRBV7-2 and TRBJ2-3; D not resolved. The CDR3 totals 16 residues. V lost 2 bases to trimming and J lost 2 bases, with 14 bases between them. Germline V CDR1 and CDR2: SGHTA, FQGNSA. The CDR3 nucleotides are TGTGCCAGCAGCTTAAATAGCAGGATCGACACAGATACGCAGTATTTT. It yields the protein CASSLNSRIDTDTQYF.

This clonotype was found many times. The chain has TRBV9 and TRBJ2-2; 8 bases are a match to TRBD2. V dropped 5 bases and J dropped 7; count of bases not matched to a gene: 7. Germline lookup yields CDR1 SGDLS and CDR2 YYNGEE. CDR3 length equals 14 residues. Here the CDR3 DNA reads TGTGCCAGCAGAGCAACTAGCGGTCACGGGGAGCTGTTTTTT. Amino acid sequence: CASRATSGHGELFF.

The chain joins TRBV15 to TRBJ2-1; 8 nucleotides match TRBD1. Germline V lookup: CDR1 LNHNV, CDR2 YYDKDF (reference sequence). Unmatched junction bases numbered 7, after V lost 5 bases and J lost 4 bases. The CDR3 spans 15 residues. Here the CDR3 reads CATSDRQGLYNEQFF. The CDR3 DNA follows: TGTGCCACCAGCGATCGACAGGGGTTATACAATGAGCAGTTCTTC.

V gene TRBV2 combines with J gene TRBJ2-7, with D possibly TRBD1 on 6 matching bases. CDR1 is SNHLY, CDR2 FYNNEI, per germline. Deletions cut 7 bases from V and 4 bases from J, with 20 bases between. This CDR3 region has 15 residues. The CDR3 DNA reads as TGTGCCAGCACCGAGAGGCACAGGGCTCCGTACGAGCAGTACTTC. Translated: CASTERHRAPYEQYF.

In its sample, this clonotype was seen a few times. The chain has TRBV12-5 and TRBJ2-5, with D tentatively TRBD2 (5 bases). Germline-derived CDR1 and CDR2 are LGHNT and FRNRAP. CDR3 size: 15 residues. V lost 2 bases and J lost 4, with 14 bases in between. CDR3 amino acids: CASGLPQGGRETQYF. The CDR3 DNA reads as TGTGCTAGTGGTTTGCCACAAGGAGGCCGAGAGACCCAGTACTTC.

This clonotype was seen repeatedly, ten times or more. This chain uses TRBV20-1 with TRBJ2-7; D is uncertain. V was trimmed by 5 bases and J by 4 bases, leaving 9 bases between them. Germline V lookup: CDR1 DFQATT, CDR2 SNEGSKA (reference sequence). CDR3 size: 11 residues. For the CDR3, the DNA is TGCAGTGCTCCCCTTAATTACGAGCAGTACTTC. Translated: CSAPLNYEQYF.

This clonotype was counted a few times. This chain connects TRBV5-4 to TRBJ2-7, with D possibly matching TRBD2 (6 bases). CDR3 length: 16 amino acids. The germline gives CDR1 SGHNT, CDR2 YYREEE (reference sequence). Trimming left V 0 bases short and J 0 bases short, with 13 bases between. The CDR3 loop is CASSLAGEVSSYEQYF. CDR3 bases: TGTGCCAGCAGCTTGGCCGGGGAGGTCAGCTCCTACGAGCAGTACTTC.

This clonotype was detected a few times. The rearrangement uses TRBV4-1 and TRBJ2-1; D gene uncertain. This CDR3 contains 16 residues. Trimming pared 0 bases from V and 14 bases from J, leaving 23 bases between. In germline, CDR1 is MGHRA, CDR2 YSYEKL. CDR3 amino acids: CASSQDPRTVPILKFF. CDR3 nucleotide sequence: TGCGCCAGCAGCCAAGATCCCCGGACGGTCCCAATATTGAAGTTCTTC.

This clonotype was counted at least ten times. The chain carries TRBV29-1 and TRBJ2-4; 9 nucleotides match TRBD2. Trimming at V came to 7 bases and at J to 3 bases, leaving 10 bases not matched to a gene. The CDR3 has 15 residues. The germline gives CDR1 SQVTM, CDR2 ANQGSEA. The CDR3 here is CSAWGLAWGKNIQYF. The CDR3 coding sequence is TGCAGCGCCTGGGGACTAGCTTGGGGCAAAAACATTCAGTACTTC.

This clonotype turned up a few times. The DNA for the CDR3 is TGCGCCAGCAGCTTGGAAGTCGCCCAAGAGACCCAGTACTTC. Its translation: CASSLEVAQETQYF. The chain recombines TRBV5-1 with TRBJ2-5; D is unclear. There are 14 residues in the CDR3. V lost 0 bases to trimming and J lost 1 base, with 7 bases between them. Germline CDR1 and CDR2: SGHRS and YFSETQ.

This chain uses TRBV6-5 with TRBJ1-2, with D unresolved. The CDR3 is 14 amino acids. Germline-derived CDR1 and CDR2 are MNHEY and SVGAGI. V gave up 2 bases and J gave up 2 bases, with 9 bases separating them. CDR3 amino acids: CASSYDGRNYGYTF. The CDR3 DNA reads TGTGCCAGCAGTTACGACGGGAGAAACTATGGCTACACCTTC.

The table lists this clonotype with many counts. The rearrangement uses TRBV20-1 and TRBJ2-7; D uncertain. This CDR3 comprises 13 residues. Deletions cut 1 base from V and 7 bases from J, with 14 bases between. Germline assignment: CDR1 DFQATT and CDR2 SNEGSKA (reference sequence). The CDR3 DNA is TGCAGTGCTAGAGGGTTAGGGTTAGAAGAGCAGTACTTC. Translated, it gives CSARGLGLEEQYF.

The rearrangement links TRBV6-2 or TRBV6-3 to TRBJ2-7, with 9 bases fitting TRBD1. Germline V gene sequence: CDR1 MNHEY, CDR2 SVGEGT. Losses at the gene ends were 5 bases for V and 5 bases for J; bases not matched to a gene: 13. The CDR3 runs to 16 residues. CDR3 nucleotide sequence: TGTGCCAGCAGTCGTTCAACCGGGACAGGGAGGAACGAGCAGTACTTC. Translated, it gives CASSRSTGTGRNEQYF.

This clonotype was found a few times. J is TRBJ2-3 and V is TRBV4-1; 10 positions agree with TRBD2. There are 16 residues in the CDR3. The J segment lost 1 base and the V segment lost 3 bases, leaving 4 bases of the junction unmatched. Germline CDR1 is MGHRA and CDR2 is YSYEKL. This CDR3 reads CASSHVTSGGTDTQYF. The CDR3 DNA sequence: TGCGCCAGCAGCCACGTCACTAGCGGGGGCACAGATACGCAGTATTTT.

This clonotype was seen more than once but under ten times. The chain is built from TRBV12-3 or TRBV12-4 and TRBJ1-6; D gene ambiguous. V lost 0 bases and J 4 bases, leaving 10 bases between the germline ends. The CDR3 totals 16 residues. CDR3 residues: CASSLARQAYNSPLHF. The CDR3 coding sequence is TGTGCCAGCAGTTTAGCGCGGCAGGCATATAATTCACCCCTCCACTTT.

This clonotype was recorded many times. The rearrangement joins TRBV18 to TRBJ2-5; D uncertain. Per germline, CDR1 KGHSH and CDR2 LQKENI. V gave up 5 bases and J gave up 5 bases, with 9 bases separating them. This CDR3 has 12 amino acids. CDR3 DNA: TGTGCCAGCTCAAGTCTTTTGGAGACCCAGTACTTC. This translates into CASSSLLETQYF.

This clonotype has a count of ten or more. The V call is TRBV4-3, the J call TRBJ2-1; weak D call: TRBD2 (5 bases). The length of the CDR3 is 12 residues. Germline-derived CDR1 and CDR2 are LGHNA and YSLEER. Trimming shortened V by 1 base and J by 8 bases, and 6 bases separated the two germline ends. CDR3: CASSQGTYEQFF. The CDR3 DNA follows: TGCGCCAGCAGCCAAGGGACTTATGAGCAGTTCTTC.

This clonotype was found a few times. The V gene is TRBV9, the J gene TRBJ2-1, with 8 bases fitting TRBD1. With 3 bases clipped from V and 12 bases from J, the junction kept 8 bases outside the gene matches. This CDR3 comprises 13 residues. Germline loops: CDR1 SGDLS, CDR2 YYNGEE. In DNA form, the CDR3 reads TGTGCCAGCAGCGGGACAGGGAGGCTGGGGCAGTTCTTC. Protein product: CASSGTGRLGQFF. The full variable domain, completed using reference TRBV9 and TRBJ2-1, is DSGVTQTPKHLITATGQRVTLRCSPRSGDLSVYWYQQSLDQGLQFLIQYYNGEERAKGNILERFSAQQFPDLHSELNLSSLELGDSALYFCASSGTGRLGQFFGPGTRLTVL.

This clonotype was seen many times. The chain is built from TRBV3-1 and TRBJ2-5; 11 nucleotides align to TRBD2. This CDR3 spans 17 amino acids. Germline trimming cut 0 bases from V and 1 base from J; bases unmatched to any gene: 4. CDR1 LGHDT and CDR2 YNNKEL come from the germline V gene (reference sequence). CDR3 sequence (DNA): TGTGCCAGCAGCCAAGATCCTCTAGCGGGGGGCCAAGAGACCCAGTACTTC. Protein sequence: CASSQDPLAGGQETQYF.

This clonotype was seen ten or more times. The chain combines TRBV6-5 with TRBJ2-1, with a weak D call TRBD1 (6 bases). CDR3 length equals 15 residues. V was cut by 4 bases and J by 7 bases, with 17 bases left in between. CDR1 is MNHEY, CDR2 SVGAGI, per germline. CDR3 in amino acids: CASSSSRGSRNEQFF. The CDR3 DNA reads TGTGCCAGCAGTTCGTCGAGGGGGAGCCGGAATGAGCAGTTCTTC.

V and J are TRBV12-3 or TRBV12-4 and TRBJ1-6, with D unclear. V lost 5 bases, J lost 6 bases, and 14 bases lay in between. This CDR3 has 15 residues. CDR3 DNA sequence: TGTGCCAGCAGTAGCCAAACGGGGTTTAATTCACCCCTCCACTTT. Translated: CASSSQTGFNSPLHF.

This clonotype occurred a few times. The rearrangement links TRBV6-1 to TRBJ2-6, with TRBD1 matching over 7 bases. In germline, CDR1 is MNHNS, CDR2 SASEGT. Unmatched junction bases numbered 14, after V lost 6 bases and J lost 0 bases. This CDR3 region has 19 residues. In DNA, the CDR3 is TGTGCCAGCAGCCCCATCGGGACAGCTCTGCGCTCTGGGGCCAACGTCCTGACTTTC. It translates to CASSPIGTALRSGANVLTF.

The table lists this clonotype with many counts. V usage is TRBV6-5 and J usage is TRBJ2-3, with 11 bases identical to TRBD2. Germline assignment: CDR1 MNHEY and CDR2 SVGAGI. CDR3 length equals 16 residues. V lost 7 bases to trimming and J lost 2 bases; unmatched junction nucleotides: 8. The CDR3 reads CASTLTSGIPTDTQYF. As DNA, the CDR3 is TGTGCCAGCACCTTGACTAGCGGGATACCCACAGATACGCAGTATTTT.